These 19 T cell receptor beta chains came from one sample sequenced in a study of shared clonotypes between healthy human individuals. Assay: immunoSEQ multiplex PCR; the TCRdb copy retains only in-frame clones and omits some. The sample consists of a few million clones, more than 80% of them appearing once. The sample taken for sequencing was naive CD4+ T cells from PBMCs. The subset was: CD45RA+ positively selected. The receptors stem from a man younger than 35 in good health. Some clones in this sample may be carry-over from other donors' samples.

The genes are TRBV14 and TRBJ2-7, with 9 bases aligning to TRBD1. Trimming took 1 base from V and 4 from J; bases not matched to a gene: 5. CDR1 SGHDN and CDR2 FVKESK come from the germline V gene. This CDR3 is built from 15 residues. DNA of the CDR3: TGTGCCAGCAGCCAAGTCCCGGGACAGGGTTACGAGCAGTACTTC. Its protein product is CASSQVPGQGYEQYF.

The chain has TRBV6-1 and TRBJ2-1, with a possible D match to TRBD2 (6 bases). Between the trimmed V and J ends, which lost 10 bases and 6 bases, there was a span of 16 bases. The CDR3 is made up of 13 amino acids. CDR1 is MNHNS, CDR2 SASEGT, per germline. The CDR3 sequence is CATEVGGANEQFF. CDR3 in DNA: TGTGCCACCGAGGTGGGAGGAGCCAATGAGCAGTTCTTC.

The genes are TRBV6-6 and TRBJ2-5; no firm D call. The CDR3 totals 12 residues. Germline V CDR1 and CDR2: MNHNY, SVGAGI (reference sequence). Trimming left V 5 bases short and J 3 bases short, with 7 bases between. DNA of the CDR3: TGTGCCAGCAGTCGCCGTGAAGAGACCCAGTACTTC. It codes for CASSRREETQYF.

This chain joins TRBV2 and TRBJ1-1; D not certain. The CDR3 runs to 14 residues. Germline V CDR1 and CDR2: SNHLY, FYNNEI. V lost 5 bases, J lost 4 bases, and 14 bases lay in between. CDR3 amino acids: CASSFEGIGTEAFF. The CDR3 nucleotides read TGTGCCAGCAGTTTCGAGGGCATCGGCACTGAAGCTTTCTTT.

CDR3 region: CASSRNSQETQYF. The CDR3 nucleotides read TGTGCCAGTAGTCGGAACAGCCAAGAGACCCAGTACTTC. The chain couples TRBV19 to TRBJ2-5; D remains ambiguous. The germline V gene encodes CDR1 LNHDA and CDR2 SQIVND (reference sequence). This CDR3 is built from 13 residues. The V end was cut by 5 bases, the J end by 1 base, with 8 bases between.

The V and J genes are TRBV29-1 and TRBJ2-3; D gene uncertain. V lost 6 bases, J lost 0 bases, and 13 bases lay in between. Looked up from germline, CDR1 is SQVTM and CDR2 is ANQGSEA. This CDR3 contains 14 residues. In DNA form, the CDR3 reads TGCAGCGTCCTTGAAGGTACTAGCACAGATACGCAGTATTTT. This encodes CSVLEGTSTDTQYF.

The chain has TRBV4-3 and TRBJ1-3; possibly TRBD1 for D (6 bases). The germline CDR1 and CDR2 sequences are LGHNA and YSLEER. This CDR3 is built from 17 residues. V was cut by 1 base and J by 0 bases, with 13 bases left in between. CDR3 DNA: TGCGCCAGCAGCCAAGCTGTACAGGGAGCCTCTGGAAACACCATATATTTT. Translated: CASSQAVQGASGNTIYF.

This rearrangement joins TRBV27 to TRBJ2-1; D is perhaps TRBD2 (5 bases). Looked up from germline, CDR1 is MNHEY and CDR2 is SMNVEV (reference sequence). Trimming removed 4 bases from V and 9 bases from J, with 19 bases in between. This CDR3 region has 15 residues. The CDR3 is CASSSEALWRREQFF. The CDR3 DNA sequence: TGTGCCAGCAGTTCGGAGGCCCTCTGGCGACGTGAGCAGTTCTTC.

The J gene is TRBJ2-5, the V gene TRBV13; D uncertain. The CDR3 is 14 residues long. Germline loops: CDR1 PRHDT, CDR2 FYEKMQ (reference sequence). Trimming removed 0 bases from V and 5 bases from J, with 10 bases in between. CDR3 protein: CASSLGAASETQYF. The CDR3 DNA is TGTGCCAGCAGCTTAGGAGCAGCGAGCGAGACCCAGTACTTC. The variable domain in full, with the rest retrieved from reference TRBV13 and TRBJ2-5, is AAGVIQSPRHLIKEKRETATLKCYPIPRHDTVYWYQQGPGQDPQFLISFYEKMQSDKGSIPDRFSAQQFSDYHSELNMSSLELGDSALYFCASSLGAASETQYFGPGTRLLVL.

This chain links TRBV5-1 with TRBJ1-4; TRBD1 matches 9 bases. The germline V gene has CDR1 SGHRS and CDR2 YFSETQ. The CDR3 spans 17 residues. V lost 4 bases to trimming and J lost 0 bases; unmatched junction nucleotides: 7. The CDR3 loop is CASSRGQGLPTNEKLFF. The CDR3 DNA follows: TGCGCCAGCAGCCGGGGACAGGGACTCCCAACTAATGAAAAACTGTTTTTT.

Only a few counts were recorded for this clone. At the DNA level, this CDR3 is encoded by other sequences in the same sample as well. This chain uses TRBV5-1 with TRBJ1-5; TRBD1 is a possible D gene (6 bases). Germline CDR1 SGHRS, CDR2 YFSETQ. The CDR3 consists of 13 residues. The V end lost 4 bases, the J end lost 4 bases, and 9 bases lay between the germline ends. DNA for the CDR3: TGCGCCAGCAGCCTGGACAGTAATCAGCCCCAGCATTTT. Protein product: CASSLDSNQPQHF.

Concerning this clone itself: The sample contains more than one DNA sequence encoding this CDR3. The rearrangement links TRBV9 to TRBJ2-5; 11 bases map to TRBD2. Germline V lookup: CDR1 SGDLS, CDR2 YYNGEE. The length of the CDR3 is 16 residues. With V trimmed by 2 bases and J by 5 bases, 8 bases remained unmatched. CDR3 sequence: CASSVGLAGGPETQYF. The CDR3 DNA reads TGTGCCAGCAGCGTGGGTCTAGCGGGAGGCCCCGAGACCCAGTACTTC.

The V and J genes are TRBV5-1 and TRBJ2-1; perhaps TRBD2 as D (6 bases). Trimming shortened V by 2 bases and J by 4 bases, and 13 bases separated the two germline ends. The CDR3 sequence is 15 residues long. Germline loops: CDR1 SGHRS, CDR2 YFSETQ. This CDR3 reads CASSFVVSGYNEQFF. The CDR3, as DNA: TGCGCCAGCAGCTTCGTAGTTAGCGGTTACAATGAGCAGTTCTTC.

This chain uses TRBV6-1 with TRBJ2-7; 8 nucleotides match TRBD1. The junction had 6 bases not matched to a gene; V was cut back by 2 bases and J by 3 bases. CDR3 size: 15 residues. Germline CDR1 and CDR2: MNHNS and SASEGT. The CDR3 loop is CASSEFLGQGYEQYF. The CDR3 nucleotides are TGTGCCAGCAGTGAATTCCTCGGACAGGGCTACGAGCAGTACTTC.

The rearrangement joins TRBV5-1 to TRBJ2-5; 8 bases fit TRBD2. J gave up 0 bases and V 4 bases, and 8 bases lay outside the gene matches. CDR1 is SGHRS and CDR2 is YFSETQ in the germline V gene. This CDR3 is built from 16 residues. The CDR3 is CASSTGTGGYQETQYF. The CDR3 DNA reads as TGCGCCAGCAGCACCGGGACGGGGGGGTACCAAGAGACCCAGTACTTC.

V usage is TRBV28 and J usage is TRBJ1-4; D unresolved. Germline V CDR1 and CDR2: MDHEN, SYDVKM. The CDR3 is 15 amino acids. Trimming shortened V by 3 bases and J by 7 bases, and 15 bases separated the two germline ends. This CDR3 is CASSLHTGLAEKLFF. The CDR3 coding sequence is TGTGCCAGCAGTTTGCATACCGGACTTGCTGAAAAACTGTTTTTT.

The chain combines TRBV5-1 with TRBJ2-1; D unresolved. V lost 2 bases and J 0 bases, leaving 9 bases between the germline ends. CDR3 size: 15 residues. Per germline, CDR1 SGHRS and CDR2 YFSETQ. CDR3 nucleotide sequence: TGCGCCAGCAGCTTCCTTGGCGACTCCTACAATGAGCAGTTCTTC. As protein: CASSFLGDSYNEQFF.

The gene calls are TRBV15 and TRBJ1-5, with D maybe TRBD1 (5 bases). The V end lost 6 bases, the J end lost 7 bases, and 13 bases lay between the germline ends. The length of the CDR3 is 13 residues. Germline V gene sequence: CDR1 LNHNV, CDR2 YYDKDF (reference sequence). The CDR3 is CATRRGIGQPQHF. CDR3 bases: TGTGCCACCAGGCGGGGGATTGGGCAGCCCCAGCATTTT.

The chain carries TRBV19 and TRBJ1-3; 7 bases match TRBD1. The CDR3 runs to 16 residues. Trimming removed 3 bases from V and 2 bases from J; junction bases left unmatched: 7. Germline loops: CDR1 LNHDA, CDR2 SQIVND (reference sequence). This CDR3 is CASSMTGISPGNTIYF. CDR3 sequence (DNA): TGTGCCAGTAGTATGACAGGGATCTCGCCTGGAAACACCATATATTTT.